Listed below are T cell receptor beta chains from one sample, sequenced in a study of cytomegalovirus exposure and HLA in healthy donors. Generated by immunoSEQ multiplex PCR, the TCRdb table keeps only in-frame clones and is missing some. Here the sample spans over 150,000 clones, about 80% being singletons. Sequencing input: PBMCs. The receptor source for this set is a woman aged 25 to 39 in good health and CMV-seropositive. Each CDR3 is given with its conserved first and last residue. Each record gives: clone size, V gene, D gene, J gene, CDR3 protein, CDR3 DNA. A D gene is named only where the DNA matches it firmly. Where a row states a size, it is once, few, many or the class of an expanded clone; other rows omit it.

NA	TRBV6-4	TRBD1	TRBJ2-3	CASSDGHGQGDDTQYF	TGTGCCAGCAGTGACGGCCACGGACAGGGGGACGATACGCAGTATTTT
NA	TRBV30	NA	TRBJ1-1	CAWSGGENTEAFF	TGTGCCTGGAGTGGCGGGGAGAACACTGAAGCTTTCTTT
NA	TRBV9	NA	TRBJ1-2	CASSEPDYRVSSGNYGYTF	TGTGCCAGCAGCGAGCCCGATTACAGGGTATCTAGCGGGAACTATGGCTACACCTTC
NA	TRBV10-3	TRBD1	TRBJ1-4	CAISGQGPNEKLFF	TGTGCCATCAGCGGACAGGGGCCTAATGAAAAACTGTTTTTT
few	TRBV6-1	NA	TRBJ2-1	CASSEAGQPYNEQFF	TGTGCCAGCAGTGAAGCAGGACAGCCCTACAATGAGCAGTTCTTC
NA	TRBV27	NA	TRBJ1-2	CASSPQDQTAFNYGYTF	TGTGCCAGCAGTCCCCAGGATCAGACAGCGTTTAACTATGGCTACACCTTC
NA	TRBV9	TRBD1	TRBJ1-1	CASSVVGQGLSEAFF	TGTGCCAGCAGCGTAGTCGGACAGGGACTCTCTGAAGCTTTCTTT
NA	TRBV2	NA	TRBJ2-5	CASRWAAGPETQYF	TGTGCCAGCAGATGGGCGGCAGGGCCAGAGACCCAGTACTTC
NA	TRBV27	NA	TRBJ1-2	CASSLTNNYGYTF	TGTGCCAGCAGTTTAACTAATAACTATGGCTACACCTTC
NA	TRBV29-1	NA	TRBJ2-1	CSVDPQGANEQFF	TGCAGCGTTGATCCCCAGGGTGCCAATGAGCAGTTCTTC
NA	TRBV28	NA	TRBJ2-5	CASSVIQETQYF	TGTGCCAGCAGTGTTATCCAAGAGACCCAGTACTTC
NA	TRBV11-1	TRBD1	TRBJ2-4	CASTTGTADNIQYF	TGTGCCTCAACGACCGGGACAGCGGATAACATTCAGTACTTC
NA	TRBV27	NA	TRBJ1-4	CASSFAGANEKLFF	TGTGCCAGCAGTTTCGCAGGGGCTAATGAAAAACTGTTTTTT
NA	TRBV13	TRBD1	TRBJ2-1	CASSDRGGYNEQFF	TGTGCCAGCAGCGACAGGGGGGGATACAATGAGCAGTTCTTC
NA	TRBV19	NA	TRBJ1-5	CASSARELLDPQHF	TGTGCCAGTAGTGCCCGGGAACTTTTGGACCCCCAGCATTTT
NA	TRBV30	TRBD1	TRBJ1-2	CAWSVDRDDGYTF	TGTGCCTGGAGTGTGGACAGGGATGATGGCTACACCTTC
NA	TRBV5-5	NA	TRBJ2-5	CASSLAAQGVETQYF	TGTGCCAGCAGCTTGGCAGCACAGGGTGTGGAGACCCAGTACTTC
NA	TRBV10-3	NA	TRBJ1-6	CAISLGETYNSPLHF	TGTGCCATCAGTTTAGGGGAAACCTATAATTCACCCCTCCACTTT
NA	TRBV30	NA	TRBJ2-1	CAWTPSRYNEQFF	TGTGCCTGGACACCTTCTAGATACAATGAGCAGTTCTTC
NA	TRBV28	NA	TRBJ1-2	CASSPPGGAHGYTF	TGTGCCAGCAGTCCCCCGGGGGGGGCGCATGGCTACACCTTC
few	TRBV7-2	NA	TRBJ2-5	CASSLWARRTQETQYF	TGTGCCAGCAGCTTATGGGCGCGCAGAACTCAAGAGACCCAGTACTTC
NA	TRBV7-8	TRBD1	TRBJ1-1	CASSLEDREGEAFF	TGTGCCAGCAGCTTAGAGGACAGGGAAGGTGAAGCTTTCTTT
few	TRBV21-1	NA	TRBJ2-7	CASSLFTSGRREQYF	TGTGCCAGCTCCTTATTTACTAGCGGGCGACGCGAGCAGTACTTC
NA	TRBV28	NA	TRBJ1-2	CASSSPRQRTLYGYTF	TGTGCCAGCAGTTCACCAAGACAGAGAACGCTCTATGGCTACACCTTC
NA	TRBV6-6	TRBD1	TRBJ1-2	CASSYSTGVGYGYTF	TGTGCCAGCAGTTACTCGACAGGGGTTGGCTATGGCTACACCTTC
NA	TRBV5-8	NA	TRBJ2-2	CASSFNSYTGELFF	TGTGCCAGCAGCTTTAACAGCTACACCGGGGAGCTGTTTTTT
NA	TRBV5-4	TRBD1	TRBJ2-1	CASTASGGGIGEQFF	TGTGCCAGCACCGCCTCAGGGGGCGGGATCGGTGAGCAGTTCTTC
NA	TRBV5-6	TRBD1	TRBJ2-7	CASSLGQGLYEQYF	TGTGCCAGCAGCTTGGGACAGGGCCTCTACGAGCAGTACTTC
NA	TRBV28	TRBD2	TRBJ2-1	CASREGTSEYNEQFF	TGTGCCAGCAGGGAGGGGACTAGCGAGTACAATGAGCAGTTCTTC
few	TRBV6-6	TRBD2	TRBJ2-2	CASKDGRALDTGELFF	TGTGCCAGCAAGGACGGGAGGGCCCTGGACACCGGGGAGCTGTTTTTT
NA	TRBV19	NA	TRBJ2-5	CASSPWTVPSIQETQYF	TGTGCCAGTAGTCCCTGGACAGTGCCCTCTATCCAAGAGACCCAGTACTTC
few	TRBV4-1	NA	TRBJ1-3	CASSQDRVGVTGNTIYF	TGCGCCAGCAGCCAAGATCGTGTGGGAGTGACTGGAAACACCATATATTTT
NA	TRBV29-1	TRBD2	TRBJ2-7	CSARLAGVGEQYF	TGCAGCGCCCGACTAGCGGGAGTCGGCGAGCAGTACTTC
NA	TRBV9	TRBD1	TRBJ2-1	CASSGSGDRQFF	TGTGCCAGCAGCGGCAGTGGGGACAGACAGTTCTTC
NA	TRBV11-3	TRBD2	TRBJ2-7	CASSSTSVAYEQYF	TGTGCCAGCAGCTCGACTAGCGTCGCCTACGAGCAGTACTTC
NA	TRBV15	TRBD1	TRBJ1-1	CATSTGTALPGAFF	TGTGCCACCAGCACCGGGACAGCCCTCCCGGGGGCTTTCTTT